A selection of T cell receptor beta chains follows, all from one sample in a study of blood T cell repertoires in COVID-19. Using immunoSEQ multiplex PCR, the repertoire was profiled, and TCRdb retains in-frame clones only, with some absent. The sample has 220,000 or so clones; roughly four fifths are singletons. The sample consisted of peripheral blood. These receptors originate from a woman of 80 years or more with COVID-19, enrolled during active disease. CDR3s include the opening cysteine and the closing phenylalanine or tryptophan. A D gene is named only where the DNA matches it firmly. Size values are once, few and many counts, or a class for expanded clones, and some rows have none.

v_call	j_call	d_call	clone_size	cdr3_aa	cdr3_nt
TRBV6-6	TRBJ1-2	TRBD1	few	CASSPQTGSYGYTF	TGTGCCAGCAGCCCACAGACAGGGAGCTATGGCTACACCTTC
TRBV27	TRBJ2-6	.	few	CASSFSGANVLTF	TGTGCCAGCAGTTTTAGTGGGGCCAACGTCCTGACTTTC
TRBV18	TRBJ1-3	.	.	CASSPPRGHSGNTIYF	TGTGCCAGCTCACCACCAAGGGGACACTCTGGAAACACCATATATTTT
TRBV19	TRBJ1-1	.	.	CASSMTGGTLNTEAFF	TGTGCCAGTAGTATGACGGGAGGGACTCTGAACACTGAAGCTTTCTTT
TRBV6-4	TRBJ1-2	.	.	CATSDSHYGYTF	TGTGCCACTTCGGACAGCCACTATGGCTACACCTTC
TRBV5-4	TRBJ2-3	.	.	CASSRQIGGDTQYF	TGTGCCAGCAGCCGGCAAATTGGCGGGGATACGCAGTATTTT
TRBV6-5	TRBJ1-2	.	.	CASRPVGGYGYTF	TGTGCCAGCAGGCCAGTGGGGGGCTATGGCTACACCTTC
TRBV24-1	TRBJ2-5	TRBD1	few	CATSDGTGETQYF	TGTGCCACCAGTGATGGGACAGGGGAGACCCAGTACTTC
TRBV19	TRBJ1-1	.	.	CATTDWAEAFF	TGTGCCACTACAGATTGGGCTGAAGCTTTCTTT
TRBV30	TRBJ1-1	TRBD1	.	CACSQGGGTEAFF	TGTGCCTGTAGCCAGGGGGGTGGCACTGAAGCTTTCTTT